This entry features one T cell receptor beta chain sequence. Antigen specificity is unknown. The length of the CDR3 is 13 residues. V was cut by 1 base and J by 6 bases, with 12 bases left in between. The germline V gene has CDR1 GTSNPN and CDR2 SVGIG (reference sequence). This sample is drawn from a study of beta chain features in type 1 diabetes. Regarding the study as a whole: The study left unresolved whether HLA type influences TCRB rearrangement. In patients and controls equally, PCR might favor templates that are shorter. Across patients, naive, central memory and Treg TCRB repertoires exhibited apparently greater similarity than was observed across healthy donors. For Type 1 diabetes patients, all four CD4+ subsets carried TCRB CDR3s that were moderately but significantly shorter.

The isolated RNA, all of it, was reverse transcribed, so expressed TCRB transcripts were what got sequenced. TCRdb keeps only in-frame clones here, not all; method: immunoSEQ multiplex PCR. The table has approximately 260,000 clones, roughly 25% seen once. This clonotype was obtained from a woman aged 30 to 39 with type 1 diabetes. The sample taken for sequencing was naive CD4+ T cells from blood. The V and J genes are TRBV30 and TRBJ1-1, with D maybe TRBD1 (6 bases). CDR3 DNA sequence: TGTGCCTGGAGTGCCACAGGGTTGTCTGAAGCTTTCTTT. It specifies CAWSATGLSEAFF.